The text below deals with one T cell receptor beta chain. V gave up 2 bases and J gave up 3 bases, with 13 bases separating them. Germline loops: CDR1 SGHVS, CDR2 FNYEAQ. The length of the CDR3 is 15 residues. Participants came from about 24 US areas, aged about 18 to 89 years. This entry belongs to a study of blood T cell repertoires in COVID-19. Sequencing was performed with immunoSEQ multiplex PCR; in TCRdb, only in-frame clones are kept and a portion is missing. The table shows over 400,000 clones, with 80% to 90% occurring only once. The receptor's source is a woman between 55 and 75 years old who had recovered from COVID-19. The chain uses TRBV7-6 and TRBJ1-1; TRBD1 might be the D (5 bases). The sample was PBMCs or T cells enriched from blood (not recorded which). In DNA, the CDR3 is TGTGCCAGCAGCTTAAGGAGGGACCGATACACTGAAGCTTTCTTT. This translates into CASSLRRDRYTEAFF.